The 4 T cell receptor beta chains reported below all come from one sample, sequenced in a study of blood T cell repertoires in COVID-19. Sequencing was performed with immunoSEQ multiplex PCR; in TCRdb, only in-frame clones are kept and a portion is missing. The sample holds about 160,000 clones, roughly four fifths seen once. Sequences were obtained from peripheral blood. The receptors were sampled from a man aged 35 to 55 who had recovered from COVID-19.

This chain connects TRBV30 to TRBJ2-1, with TRBD1 matching 7 bases. V trimming: 2 bases; J trimming: 5 bases; junction bases outside the gene matches: 6. Germline CDR1 GTSNPN, CDR2 SVGIG (reference sequence). The CDR3 is made up of 14 amino acids. The CDR3 DNA reads as TGTGCCTGGAGTTGGGGGACAGCTAACAATGAGCAGTTCTTC. Its translation: CAWSWGTANNEQFF.

This chain joins TRBV7-2 and TRBJ2-3, with 9 bases matching TRBD2. With 3 bases clipped from V and 1 base from J, the junction kept 2 bases outside the gene matches. Looked up from germline, CDR1 is SGHTA and CDR2 is FQGNSA. The CDR3 extends over 15 amino acids. The DNA of the CDR3 is TGTGCCAGCAGCTTTTCTAGCGGGGGCACAGATACGCAGTATTTT. Protein: CASSFSSGGTDTQYF.

The chain recombines TRBV9 with TRBJ1-2, with D maybe TRBD1 (5 bases). This CDR3 has 15 residues. V dropped 6 bases and J dropped 4 bases, with 19 bases sitting between them. The germline V gene has CDR1 SGDLS and CDR2 YYNGEE. CDR3 protein: CASTTFDSPSYGYTF. CDR3 in DNA: TGTGCCAGCACCACCTTCGACAGCCCGAGCTATGGCTACACCTTC.

The chain links TRBV6-6 to TRBJ2-7; TRBD1 aligns across 7 bases. V dropped 6 bases and J dropped 0; count of bases not matched to a gene: 8. This CDR3 comprises 15 residues. Germline CDR1 is MNHNY and CDR2 is SVGAGI (reference sequence). CDR3 nucleotide sequence: TGTGCCAGCAGGCACCCGGGACAGTCCTCCTACGAGCAGTACTTC. Amino acid sequence: CASRHPGQSSYEQYF.